The T cell receptor beta chain described here comes from a study of CD8 T cells in Susac syndrome. Sequencing of TCR beta, carried out with a high-throughput approach, was applied to CD8+ and CD4+ T cells from the blood. TEMRA cells were FACS-enriched, with CD8+ and CD4+ T cells isolated negatively. The V gene's germline CDR1 is SGHDN and CDR2 FVKESK. This CDR3 contains 15 residues. V was cut by 0 bases and J by 4 bases, with 9 bases left in between. Roughly 0.45 to 1 ug RNA was reverse transcribed with random hexamers. A multiplex approach, immunoSEQ multiplex PCR, amplified TCR beta CDR3 across 54 Vbeta and 13 Jbeta. TCRdb used MiXCR to reprocess the immunoSEQ multiplex PCR reads, holding one entry per CDR3 protein. This sample yields about 430,000 distinct CDR3 sequences, of which 85% are seen a single time; under 0.15% belongs to the top ten.

The chain uses TRBV14 and TRBJ2-2, with D possibly being TRBD1 or TRBD2 (5 bases each). Sequences were obtained from CD8+ T cells from PBMCs. This sequence originates from a human donor with multiple sclerosis. The CDR3 region has the DNA TGTGCCAGCAGCCAAGATGGGGGATTCACCGGGGAGCTGTTTTTT. It yields the protein CASSQDGGFTGELFF.